These T cell receptor beta chains were read from a single sample in a study of cytomegalovirus exposure and HLA in healthy donors. Produced via immunoSEQ multiplex PCR; TCRdb's table is partial and in-frame only. This sample has around 160,000 clones; roughly 80% occur once, and the top ten carry less than 2.5%. The sequencing sample was made of PBMCs. The receptors were sampled from a man between 50 and 59 years old in good health and CMV-seropositive. Each CDR3 is given with its conserved first and last residue. Fields, in order: V gene, J gene, clone size, D gene, CDR3 protein, CDR3 DNA. D genes are given only for firm matches. Expanded clones are given a class, and other clones once, few, many or no size at all.

v_call: TRBV7-2
j_call: TRBJ2-3
clone_size: .
d_call: .
cdr3_aa: CASSPQTVRPDTQYF
cdr3_nt: TGTGCCAGCAGCCCCCAGACAGTCCGCCCAGATACGCAGTATTTT

v_call: TRBV7-9
j_call: TRBJ2-7
clone_size: .
d_call: .
cdr3_aa: CASSLTQGGSYEQYF
cdr3_nt: TGTGCCAGCAGCTTAACACAGGGTGGATCCTACGAGCAGTACTTC

v_call: TRBV7-2
j_call: TRBJ2-7
clone_size: .
d_call: .
cdr3_aa: CASSPWTGVPYEQYF
cdr3_nt: TGTGCCAGCAGCCCTTGGACTGGGGTGCCCTACGAGCAGTACTTC

v_call: TRBV6-1
j_call: TRBJ2-2
clone_size: few
d_call: .
cdr3_aa: CASSEGAGIPGELFF
cdr3_nt: TGTGCCAGCAGTGAAGGGGCAGGAATCCCCGGGGAGCTGTTTTTT

v_call: TRBV4-3
j_call: TRBJ2-1
clone_size: .
d_call: .
cdr3_aa: CASSQLSTGRNEQFF
cdr3_nt: TGCGCCAGCAGCCAACTATCGACAGGCCGGAATGAGCAGTTCTTC

v_call: TRBV29-1
j_call: TRBJ1-2
clone_size: .
d_call: TRBD1
cdr3_aa: CSVSQTGADGYGYTF
cdr3_nt: TGCAGCGTTTCCCAAACAGGGGCAGATGGCTATGGCTACACCTTC

v_call: TRBV15
j_call: TRBJ1-6
clone_size: .
d_call: TRBD1
cdr3_aa: CATSRAQGARLSSYNSPLHF
cdr3_nt: TGTGCCACCAGCAGAGCCCAGGGGGCCAGACTAAGCTCCTATAATTCACCCCTCCACTTT

v_call: TRBV9
j_call: TRBJ1-4
clone_size: few
d_call: TRBD1
cdr3_aa: CASSPHNLGQGNEKLFF
cdr3_nt: TGTGCCAGCAGCCCACACAATCTGGGACAGGGAAATGAAAAACTGTTTTTT

v_call: TRBV4-1
j_call: TRBJ1-2
clone_size: once
d_call: .
cdr3_aa: CASSQDPTKYNYGYTF
cdr3_nt: TGCGCCAGCAGCCAAGATCCGACAAAGTATAACTATGGCTACACCTTC

v_call: TRBV5-6
j_call: TRBJ2-3
clone_size: .
d_call: .
cdr3_aa: CASSRAQVSTDTQYF
cdr3_nt: TGTGCCAGCAGCCGAGCCCAAGTTAGCACAGATACGCAGTATTTT

v_call: TRBV5-1
j_call: TRBJ2-5
clone_size: few
d_call: TRBD2
cdr3_aa: CASSLGPGGETGETQYF
cdr3_nt: TGCGCCAGCAGCTTGGGGCCCGGGGGGGAGACTGGAGAGACCCAGTACTTC

v_call: TRBV18
j_call: TRBJ1-6
clone_size: few
d_call: TRBD1
cdr3_aa: CASSPGQGPSPLHF
cdr3_nt: TGTGCCAGCTCACCCGGACAGGGACCTTCACCCCTCCACTTT

v_call: TRBV6-6
j_call: TRBJ2-1
clone_size: .
d_call: .
cdr3_aa: CASSPGTTYNEQFF
cdr3_nt: TGTGCCAGCAGCCCGGGAACTACCTACAATGAGCAGTTCTTC

v_call: TRBV30
j_call: TRBJ1-5
clone_size: few
d_call: TRBD1
cdr3_aa: CAWTLGAGQLSNQPQHF
cdr3_nt: TGTGCCTGGACCCTGGGTGCGGGACAGTTGAGCAATCAGCCCCAGCATTTT

v_call: TRBV4-1
j_call: TRBJ1-1
clone_size: .
d_call: .
cdr3_aa: CASSQDGLHTEAFF
cdr3_nt: TGCGCCAGCAGCCAAGATGGGCTGCACACTGAAGCTTTCTTT

v_call: TRBV5-1
j_call: TRBJ2-7
clone_size: .
d_call: .
cdr3_aa: CASSGPLYEQYF
cdr3_nt: TGCGCCAGCAGCGGGCCTTTATACGAGCAGTACTTC

v_call: TRBV12-5
j_call: TRBJ2-2
clone_size: .
d_call: .
cdr3_aa: CASGFRDWNTGELFF
cdr3_nt: TGTGCTAGTGGTTTCAGGGATTGGAACACCGGGGAGCTGTTTTTT

v_call: TRBV7-9
j_call: TRBJ1-4
clone_size: .
d_call: .
cdr3_aa: CASTPPGGLRTNEKLFF
cdr3_nt: TGTGCCAGCACCCCACCCGGGGGGTTAAGAACTAATGAAAAACTGTTTTTT

v_call: TRBV7-8
j_call: TRBJ2-3
clone_size: .
d_call: .
cdr3_aa: CASSLARGASTDTQYF
cdr3_nt: TGTGCCAGCAGCTTAGCCCGGGGGGCAAGCACAGATACGCAGTATTTT

v_call: TRBV2
j_call: TRBJ2-2
clone_size: .
d_call: .
cdr3_aa: CASSVDNAGELFF
cdr3_nt: TGTGCCAGCAGTGTGGACAACGCCGGGGAGCTGTTTTTT

v_call: TRBV10-3
j_call: TRBJ2-2
clone_size: .
d_call: .
cdr3_aa: CAIGPDNTGELFF
cdr3_nt: TGTGCCATCGGGCCAGACAACACCGGGGAGCTGTTTTTT

v_call: TRBV6-6
j_call: TRBJ1-2
clone_size: .
d_call: TRBD1
cdr3_aa: CASREQGGGGYTF
cdr3_nt: TGTGCCAGCAGAGAACAGGGGGGAGGTGGCTACACCTTC

v_call: TRBV2
j_call: TRBJ2-5
clone_size: .
d_call: TRBD2
cdr3_aa: CASSDERGARETQYF
cdr3_nt: TGTGCCAGCAGTGACGAGCGGGGGGCTCGAGAGACCCAGTACTTC

v_call: TRBV5-1
j_call: TRBJ2-3
clone_size: .
d_call: .
cdr3_aa: CASSSKGTTDTQYF
cdr3_nt: TGCGCCAGCAGCTCCAAGGGGACTACAGATACGCAGTATTTT

v_call: TRBV6-6
j_call: TRBJ1-1
clone_size: .
d_call: TRBD1
cdr3_aa: CASSHGTGGWAFF
cdr3_nt: TGTGCCAGCAGTCACGGGACAGGGGGCTGGGCTTTCTTT